Shown below are 19 T cell receptor beta chains from a single sample sequenced in a study of identical twins (dated by TCRdb to about 2016). The library relied on 5' RACE. Sequencing instrument: Illumina HiSeq 2000. The raw public reads went through TCRdb reprocessing: fastp at Q25, MiXCR clone calling, in-frame beta chains kept. Here each entry gathers all rows of one CDR3 protein and keeps the most common genes and DNA. The sample profile shows approximately 500,000 distinct CDR3 sequences; approximately 25% of them were found once. Together, the top ten hold about 3% of the sample. These data were also filed under a second study, of T cells expressing NK-cell markers.

Sequenced material: CD4+ T cells sorted from blood. The receptors were gathered from a woman in her late teens or twenties in good health.

The rearrangement uses TRBV20-1 and TRBJ2-5, with 8 bases identical to TRBD2. Germline trimming cut 6 bases from V and 5 bases from J; bases unmatched to any gene: 5. This CDR3 is built from 12 residues. The V gene's germline CDR1 is DFQATT and CDR2 SNEGSKA (reference sequence). The CDR3 DNA sequence: TGCAGTGCGACTAGCGTAGGGGAGACCCAGTACTTC. It encodes CSATSVGETQYF.

The chain uses TRBV7-9 and TRBJ2-7; TRBD1 might be the D (8 bases). V was clipped by 4 bases and J by 6 bases, with 16 bases between them. Germline V CDR1 and CDR2: SEHNR, FQNEAQ (reference sequence). This CDR3 comprises 14 residues. CDR3 sequence (DNA): TGTGCCAGCAGCTCCTTGGACAGGGAGGGCGAGCAGTACTTC. Its translation: CASSSLDREGEQYF.

The rearrangement joins TRBV20-1 to TRBJ1-6, with 8 positions matching TRBD1. This CDR3 has 15 residues. CDR1 is DFQATT and CDR2 is SNEGSKA in the germline V gene (reference sequence). The ends lost 3 bases at V and 7 bases at J; junction bases unmatched: 8. In nucleotides, the CDR3 is TGCAGTGCTAGTCAGGGGGCTATAGGAAATTCACCCCTCCACTTT. Amino acid sequence: CSASQGAIGNSPLHF.

This clonotype was counted a few times. This chain links TRBV20-1 with TRBJ2-1; 8 bases are a match to TRBD2. Trimming cost V 6 bases and J 7 bases; bases outside gene matches: 5. This CDR3 region has 12 residues. Germline CDR1 and CDR2: DFQATT and SNEGSKA (reference sequence). The CDR3 region is CSARGGWNEQFF. CDR3 bases: TGCAGTGCCCGGGGGGGCTGGAATGAGCAGTTCTTC.

The sample holds a few counts of this clonotype. This sequence joins TRBV10-3 and TRBJ1-3; TRBD1 might be the D (5 bases). This CDR3 comprises 12 residues. V lost 6 bases, J lost 4 bases, and 7 bases lay in between. CDR1 is ENHRY, CDR2 SYGVKD, per germline. The CDR3 loop is CAIRGAGNTIYF. CDR3 sequence (DNA): TGTGCCATCAGAGGGGCGGGAAACACCATATATTTT.

The chain joins TRBV5-5 to TRBJ2-1; 7 bases agree with TRBD2. The germline CDR1 and CDR2 sequences are SGHKS and YYEKEE (reference sequence). The CDR3 has 14 residues. Trimming at V came to 0 bases and at J to 11 bases, leaving 8 bases not matched to a gene. The chain's CDR3 is CASSLDGGGLQQFF. The CDR3 DNA reads as TGTGCCAGCAGCTTGGACGGCGGGGGATTGCAGCAGTTCTTC.

This clonotype came up a few times. The chain is built from TRBV5-1 and TRBJ2-5; 7 bases match TRBD2. The germline V gene has CDR1 SGHRS and CDR2 YFSETQ. V trimming: 5 bases; J trimming: 2 bases; junction bases outside the gene matches: 6. The CDR3 is made up of 14 amino acids. DNA for the CDR3: TGCGCCAGCAGATGGATAGCGGGTCAAGAGACCCAGTACTTC. Its protein is CASRWIAGQETQYF.

The chain couples TRBV15 to TRBJ2-1; D is unclear. V lost 0 bases to trimming and J lost 7 bases, with 4 bases between them. Germline V CDR1 and CDR2: LNHNV, YYDKDF (reference sequence). The CDR3 is made up of 12 amino acids. The CDR3 DNA sequence: TGTGCCACCAGCAGAGATCATAATGAGCAGTTCTTC. Residues: CATSRDHNEQFF. The entire variable domain, with the rest obtained from reference TRBV15 and TRBJ2-1, is as follows: DAMVIQNPRYQVTQFGKPVTLSCSQTLNHNVMYWYQQKSSQAPKLLFHYYDKDFNNEADTPDNFQSRRPNTSFCFLDIRSPGLGDTAMYLCATSRDHNEQFFGPGTRLTVL.

The chain recombines TRBV20-1 with TRBJ2-1; TRBD2 agrees at 8 bases. V was clipped by 5 bases and J by 7 bases; unmatched bases: 4. The CDR3 is 12 amino acids. Germline V CDR1 and CDR2: DFQATT, SNEGSKA (reference sequence). The CDR3, as DNA: TGCAGTGCTTTTAGCGGGGCTAATGAGCAGTTCTTC. Its protein is CSAFSGANEQFF.

This clonotype was picked up a small number of times. V and J are TRBV6-5 and TRBJ2-7, with 7 bases lining up with TRBD2. Losses at the gene ends were 7 bases for V and 3 bases for J; bases not matched to a gene: 3. This CDR3 comprises 12 residues. Germline values: CDR1 MNHEY, CDR2 SVGAGI. The CDR3 DNA reads TGTGCCAGCACCGGGGGGTACTACGAGCAGTACTTC. Translating it yields CASTGGYYEQYF.

The chain combines TRBV5-1 with TRBJ2-2, with D unclear. The CDR3 covers 16 residues. Germline loops: CDR1 SGHRS, CDR2 YFSETQ. V was pared by 0 bases and J by 4 bases, with 13 bases between. CDR3 sequence: CASSLGLGSFTGELFF. In DNA form, the CDR3 reads TGCGCCAGCAGCTTGGGTCTGGGCAGCTTCACCGGGGAGCTGTTTTTT.

This sequence joins TRBV3-1 and TRBJ2-3, with D possibly being TRBD2 (6 bases). The CDR3 runs 14 residues. V lost 8 bases and J 2 bases, leaving 14 bases between the germline ends. Germline CDR1 and CDR2: LGHDT and YNNKEL (reference sequence). The DNA of the CDR3 is TGTGCCAGCCGCCGGGGGTCCTACACAGATACGCAGTATTTT. Amino acids: CASRRGSYTDTQYF.

V is TRBV5-1 and J is TRBJ2-3; 7 bases are a match to TRBD2. CDR1 is SGHRS and CDR2 is YFSETQ in the germline V gene. The CDR3 contains 16 residues. The ends lost 0 bases at V and 5 bases at J; junction bases unmatched: 9. DNA for the CDR3: TGCGCCAGCAGCTTGGGCTTTGGGGGGGAGATAGATACGCAGTATTTT. Translated, it gives CASSLGFGGEIDTQYF.

About this clonotype: Mismatch with germline at one junction end may stem from a read error. This chain connects TRBV20-1 to TRBJ2-2; 7 nucleotides match TRBD2. The V gene's germline CDR1 is DFQATT and CDR2 SNEGSKA (reference sequence). The CDR3 spans 17 residues. The CDR3 spells CSARGPRAGWNIGELFF. DNA for the CDR3: TGCAGTGCTAGGGGCCCCCGAGCGGGATGGAACATCGGGGAGCTGTTTTTT.

The sample holds a few counts of this clonotype. The chain uses TRBV20-1 and TRBJ2-1; D not certain. With 3 bases removed from V and 2 bases from J, the gap between germline ends came to 14 bases. Looked up from germline, CDR1 is DFQATT and CDR2 is SNEGSKA (reference sequence). This CDR3 contains 15 residues. The CDR3 bases are TGCAGTGCTAGGATTTTAGCTATCGCCTACAATGAGCAGTTCTTC. Amino acids: CSARILAIAYNEQFF.

The chain combines TRBV20-1 with TRBJ2-7; D ambiguous. Germline CDR1 and CDR2: DFQATT and SNEGSKA (reference sequence). The CDR3 loop spans 11 amino acids. Trimming shortened V by 6 bases and J by 3 bases, and 9 bases separated the two germline ends. DNA for the CDR3: TGCAGTGCGCCGAACCACTACGAGCAGTACTTC. It codes for CSAPNHYEQYF.

The rearrangement links TRBV6-2 or TRBV6-3 to TRBJ2-7, with 10 bases matching TRBD1. J gave up 7 bases and V 8 bases, and 2 bases lay outside the gene matches. The germline CDR1 and CDR2 sequences are MNHEY and SVGEGT. This CDR3 spans 11 amino acids. This CDR3 is CASGTGDEQYF. The CDR3 bases are TGTGCCAGCGGGACAGGGGATGAGCAGTACTTC.

The rearrangement uses TRBV12-3 or TRBV12-4 and TRBJ2-3; possible D gene TRBD1, 5 bases. The CDR3 loop spans 13 amino acids. V lost 3 bases to trimming and J lost 6 bases, with 10 bases between them. The CDR3 spells CASSFVKGDTQYF. CDR3 bases: TGTGCCAGCAGTTTCGTAAAGGGGGATACGCAGTATTTT.

V is TRBV3-1 and J is TRBJ1-6; D unresolved. The CDR3 is 14 amino acids. Germline V CDR1 and CDR2: LGHDT, YNNKEL (reference sequence). The V end was cut by 4 bases, the J end by 9 bases, with 13 bases between. The CDR3 here is CASSPGHRASPLHF. As DNA, the CDR3 is TGTGCCAGCAGCCCTGGTCACCGGGCTTCACCCCTCCACTTT.